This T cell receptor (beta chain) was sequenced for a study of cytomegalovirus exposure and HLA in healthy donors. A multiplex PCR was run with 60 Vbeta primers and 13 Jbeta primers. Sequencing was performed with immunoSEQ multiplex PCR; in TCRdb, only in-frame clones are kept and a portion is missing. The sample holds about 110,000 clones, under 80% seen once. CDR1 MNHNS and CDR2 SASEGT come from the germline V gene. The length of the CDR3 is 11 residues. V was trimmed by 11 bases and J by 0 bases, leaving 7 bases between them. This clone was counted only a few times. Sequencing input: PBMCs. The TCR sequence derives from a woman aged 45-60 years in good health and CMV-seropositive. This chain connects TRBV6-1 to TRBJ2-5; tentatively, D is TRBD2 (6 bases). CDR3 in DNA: TGTGCCGGGGGGTACCAAGAGACCCAGTACTTC. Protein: CAGGYQETQYF.